This TCR beta chain originates from a study of Ad26.COV2.S vaccination and SARS-CoV-2 variants. Study-wide points: It was reported that spike-specific CD8+ and CD4+ T cell responses were substantially broad after vaccination.

A note on this clone: Its antigen is unknown.

The method was immunoSEQ multiplex PCR; TCRdb's version includes in-frame clones alone and lacks a portion of them. The data hold over 450,000 clones, with roughly nine tenths observed a single time. Treatment denoted: 15 to 20 received Ad26.COV2.S at low or high dose, single or two shots; 5 received placebo; per-sample allocation not given. Material that was analyzed had been drawn on day 63 after the first vaccine or placebo injection. This Boston cohort included adults aged 18-55 years. This clonotype originated in a person aged 18-65 years who received the Ad26.COV2.S COVID-19 vaccine or a placebo. Specimen: peripheral blood, collected in a trial of Ad26.COV2.S vaccine versus placebo.

The CDR3 nucleotides read TGTGCCAGCAGTTCACAACAGGGGGAGGCTTTCTTT. It translates to CASSSQQGEAFF. The V call is TRBV28, the J call TRBJ1-1, with TRBD1 matching 8 bases. Germline-derived CDR1 and CDR2 are MDHEN and SYDVKM. V lost 4 bases to trimming and J lost 11 bases; unmatched junction nucleotides: 6. The CDR3 sequence is 12 residues long.